Listed here are 2 T cell receptor beta chains from one sample, sequenced in a study of cytomegalovirus exposure and HLA in healthy donors. Amplification used 60 Vbeta primers and 13 Jbeta primers. Profiled with immunoSEQ multiplex PCR; TCRdb holds only in-frame clones, not every one. The sample comprises about 98,000 clones, about 81% of which are singletons, and 1.4% to 1.5% rests with the top ten. The sequencing input was PBMCs. Every receptor here comes from a man aged 40-50 years in good health and CMV-seronegative.

The chain combines TRBV18 with TRBJ2-1, with 9 positions matching TRBD2. The V and J ends lost 8 bases and 4 bases, in that order; junction bases with no gene match: 9. The CDR3 contains 15 residues. Germline assignment: CDR1 KGHSH and CDR2 LQKENI. CDR3 sequence: CASGLIAGDYNEQFF. The CDR3 coding sequence is TGTGCCAGCGGACTGATAGCGGGGGATTACAATGAGCAGTTCTTC. Combining the CDR3 with reference TRBV18 and TRBJ2-1 gives the whole variable domain NAGVMQNPRHLVRRRGQEARLRCSPMKGHSHVYWYRQLPEEGLKFMVYLQKENIIDESGMPKERFSAEFPKEGPSILRIQQVVRGDSAAYFCASGLIAGDYNEQFFGPGTRLTVL.

V usage is TRBV6-4 and J usage is TRBJ2-3; 10 bases line up with TRBD2. This CDR3 comprises 17 residues. CDR1 and CDR2 from the germline V gene are MRHNA and SNTAGT. The V and J ends lost 0 bases and 3 bases, in that order; junction bases with no gene match: 6. The CDR3 region is CASSDSSGGAGTDTQYF. In nucleotides, the CDR3 is TGTGCCAGCAGTGACTCGAGCGGGGGGGCCGGAACAGATACGCAGTATTTT.